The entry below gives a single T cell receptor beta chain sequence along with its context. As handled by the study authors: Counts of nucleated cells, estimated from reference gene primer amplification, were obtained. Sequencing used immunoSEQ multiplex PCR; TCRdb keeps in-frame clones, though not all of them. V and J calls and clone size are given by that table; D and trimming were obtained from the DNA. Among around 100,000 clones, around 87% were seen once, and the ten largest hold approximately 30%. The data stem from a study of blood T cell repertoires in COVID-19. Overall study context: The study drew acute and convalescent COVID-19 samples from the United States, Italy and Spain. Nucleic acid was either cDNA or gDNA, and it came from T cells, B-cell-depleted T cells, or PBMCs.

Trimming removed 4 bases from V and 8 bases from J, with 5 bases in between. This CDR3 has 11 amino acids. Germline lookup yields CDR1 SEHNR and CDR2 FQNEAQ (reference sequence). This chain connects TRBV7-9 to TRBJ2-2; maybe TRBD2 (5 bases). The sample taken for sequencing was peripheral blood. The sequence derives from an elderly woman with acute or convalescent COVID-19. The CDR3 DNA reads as TGTGCCAGCAGCTCGGGAGGGGAGCTGTTTTTT. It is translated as CASSSGGELFF. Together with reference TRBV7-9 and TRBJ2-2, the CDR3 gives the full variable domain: DTGVSQNPRHKITKRGQNVTFRCDPISEHNRLYWYRQTLGQGPEFLTYFQNEAQLEKSRLLSDRFSAERPKGSFSTLEIQRTEQGDSAMYLCASSSGGELFFGEGSRLTVL.